This T cell receptor (beta chain) was identified in a study of cytomegalovirus exposure and HLA in healthy donors. About this clone itself: Its cognate antigen is unknown.

Study-wide findings and caveats: About 87% or about 30% of the time was how often most TCR beta V segments were productive, according to an earlier analysis. The study designated roughly 150 TCR beta chains cytomegalovirus-associated.

The germline V and J ends were trimmed by 5 bases and 7 bases, with 14 bases remaining between them. CDR1 is SGHTA and CDR2 is FQGNSA in the germline V gene. This CDR3 contains 13 residues. The PCR employed 60 Vbeta primers together with 13 Jbeta primers. Generated by immunoSEQ multiplex PCR, the TCRdb table keeps only in-frame clones and is missing some. The profile covers some 150,000 clones, with approximately 79% appearing a single time and 4.3% taken by the ten largest. The chain carries TRBV7-2 and TRBJ2-5; tentative D call: TRBD1 (6 bases). The clonotype originates from a man aged 40-49 years in good health and CMV-seronegative. Sequencing input: PBMCs. The CDR3 loop reads CASSADSSVTQYF. DNA of the CDR3: TGTGCCAGCAGCGCGGACAGCTCTGTGACCCAGTACTTC.